What follows are 29 T cell receptor beta chains derived from one specimen sequenced in a study of CD8 T cells in ankylosing spondylitis (dated 2017 in TCRdb). Receptor libraries were prepared by 5' RACE. TCRdb names Illumina HiSeq 2500 as the instrument used. TCRdb's own reprocessing of the public reads used fastp at Q25 and MiXCR and kept productive beta chains. Identical CDR3 proteins give one entry, which carries the most common genes and DNA. The sample includes some 140,000 distinct CDR3 sequences, with 8% to 9% observed a single time. More than 7% of the sample comes from the top ten. Sequencing input: synovial fluid, either unsorted or a sorted T cell fraction (not recorded which). These receptors were taken from a male donor with ankylosing spondylitis.

In this sample, this clonotype turned up a few times. The chain couples TRBV20-1 to TRBJ2-3; TRBD2 matches 9 bases. With V trimmed by 5 bases and J by 1 base, 4 bases remained unmatched. CDR3 length equals 14 residues. Germline V gene lookup returns CDR1 DFQATT and CDR2 SNEGSKA (reference sequence). Here the CDR3 DNA reads TGCAGTGCTCCTTTAGCGGGGGGCACAGATACGCAGTATTTT. This codes for CSAPLAGGTDTQYF.

This clonotype was seen many times. The germline gene is not matched at one end of the junction; a read error may be the cause. The gene calls are TRBV20-1 and TRBJ2-1; maybe TRBD1 (5 bases). The CDR3 spans 12 residues. Germline assignment: CDR1 DFQATT and CDR2 SNEGSKA (reference sequence). This CDR3 is CSASSSGWGSLF. CDR3 sequence (DNA): TGCAGTGCTAGTTCCTCAGGGTGGGGTTCGCTCTTC.

This clonotype was seen repeatedly, ten times or more. This rearrangement joins TRBV20-1 to TRBJ1-1; the match to TRBD1 covers 7 bases. J lost 4 bases, V lost 7 bases, and 12 bases had no gene match. This CDR3 has 14 amino acids. The germline CDR1 and CDR2 sequences are DFQATT and SNEGSKA (reference sequence). The chain's CDR3 is CSVAGSGGGTEAFF. The DNA of the CDR3 is TGCAGTGTCGCGGGATCAGGGGGGGGCACTGAAGCTTTCTTT.

In its sample, this clonotype was seen many times. V is TRBV7-2 and J is TRBJ1-1, with D perhaps TRBD1 (6 bases). Germline lookup yields CDR1 SGHTA and CDR2 FQGNSA. The length of the CDR3 is 13 residues. V shed 5 bases and J shed 11 bases, with 18 bases lying between them. The CDR3 reads CASSLYLTGTAFF. The CDR3 coding sequence is TGTGCCAGCAGCCTCTACTTAACAGGGACCGCTTTCTTT.

This clonotype was recorded at least ten times. The V and J genes are TRBV6-5 and TRBJ2-7, with D maybe TRBD1 (6 bases). V shed 0 bases and J shed 3 bases, with 24 bases lying between them. The germline V gene encodes CDR1 MNHEY and CDR2 SVGAGI. There are 19 residues in the CDR3. The chain's CDR3 is CASSYSQYRAGDLLYEQYF. In nucleotides, the CDR3 is TGTGCCAGCAGTTACTCGCAATATCGTGCAGGGGACCTACTCTACGAGCAGTACTTC.

J is TRBJ2-2 and V is TRBV5-4, with D possibly TRBD2 on 6 matching bases. The CDR3 sequence is 14 residues long. Germline CDR1 SGHNT, CDR2 YYREEE (reference sequence). Trimming left V 9 bases short and J 3 bases short, with 15 bases between. For the CDR3, the DNA is TGTGCCATCGGGACTGCCGCCCACACCGGGGAGCTGTTTTTT. Translation gives CAIGTAAHTGELFF.

This clonotype was detected ten times or more. The rearrangement joins TRBV7-3 to TRBJ2-3; the D gene is possibly TRBD2 (5 bases). V lost 5 bases, J lost 4 bases, and 13 bases lay in between. The length of the CDR3 is 14 residues. Looked up from germline, CDR1 is SGHTA and CDR2 is FQGTGA. The CDR3 DNA is TGTGCCAGCAGCGTTGGAGGCGGTTCAGATACGCAGTATTTT. Its translation: CASSVGGGSDTQYF.

This clonotype was counted ten times or more. The rearrangement links TRBV4-2 to TRBJ1-1; a weak D match, TRBD1 (5 bases). CDR1 and CDR2 from the germline V gene are LGHNA and YNFKEQ. The CDR3 sequence is 14 residues long. V was cut by 4 bases and J by 0 bases, with 9 bases left in between. The CDR3 region is CASSPLGVNTEAFF. DNA of the CDR3: TGTGCCAGCAGCCCATTAGGGGTGAACACTGAAGCTTTCTTT.

This clonotype was detected ten times or more. The chain joins TRBV27 to TRBJ1-1; D remains ambiguous. The V and J ends lost 4 bases and 5 bases respectively, with 14 bases between them. CDR3 length: 14 residues. The germline gives CDR1 MNHEY, CDR2 SMNVEV (reference sequence). Here the CDR3 DNA reads TGTGCCAGCAGTTCCCCACCGAAAGGGACTGAAGCTTTCTTT. It yields the protein CASSSPPKGTEAFF.

This clonotype has ten or more counts. The chain recombines TRBV6-6 with TRBJ2-2; the D is unclear. Germline assignment: CDR1 MNHNY and CDR2 SVGAGI (reference sequence). V was shortened by 7 bases and J by 3 bases, with 6 bases between the two germline ends. The CDR3 runs 12 residues. In DNA, the CDR3 is TGTGCCAGCAAATCCGACACCGGGGAGCTGTTTTTT. Translation: CASKSDTGELFF.

In its sample, this clonotype was seen many times. The chain joins TRBV28 to TRBJ2-7; 7 bases line up with TRBD1. The CDR3 totals 15 residues. The V and J ends lost 1 base and 4 bases, in that order; junction bases with no gene match: 7. The germline gives CDR1 MDHEN, CDR2 SYDVKM. CDR3: CASSLSSAGGYEQYF. CDR3 DNA sequence: TGTGCCAGCAGTTTATCGTCGGCAGGGGGTTACGAGCAGTACTTC.

There are many counts of this clonotype. The chain's CDR3 is CSARDFRETYEQYF. Here the CDR3 DNA reads TGCAGTGCTAGAGATTTCAGGGAGACCTACGAGCAGTACTTC. The gene calls are TRBV20-1 and TRBJ2-7, with D perhaps being TRBD1 or TRBD2 (5 bases each). Germline-derived CDR1 and CDR2 are DFQATT and SNEGSKA (reference sequence). CDR3 length: 14 amino acids. The V gene lost 0 bases and the J gene lost 2 bases, with 11 bases spanning the gap.

The genes are TRBV5-6 and TRBJ2-4, with 7 bases that match TRBD1. Germline V gives CDR1 SGHDT, CDR2 YYEEEE. This CDR3 region has 14 residues. V lost 3 bases to trimming and J lost 10 bases; unmatched junction nucleotides: 10. CDR3 amino acids: CASSSGDSLRIQYF. CDR3 in DNA: TGTGCCAGCAGCTCCGGGGACAGTTTGCGAATTCAGTACTTC.

There are many counts of this clonotype. The chain carries TRBV20-1 and TRBJ2-3; D perhaps matches TRBD2 (6 bases). CDR1 and CDR2 from the germline V gene are DFQATT and SNEGSKA (reference sequence). Deletions cut 3 bases from V and 2 bases from J, with 9 bases between. The CDR3 totals 13 residues. The CDR3 bases are TGCAGTGCTAGCCGGGAGCACACAGATACGCAGTATTTT. Residues: CSASREHTDTQYF.

Turning to this clonotype: One end of the junction fails to match germline, which may point to a read error. The V and J genes are TRBV7-7 and TRBJ2-5; a possible D gene is TRBD1 (6 bases). The CDR3 has 15 residues. Germline V gives CDR1 SSHAT, CDR2 FNYEAQ (reference sequence). The chain's CDR3 is CASSFRRGYQETQYF. Written as DNA, the CDR3 is TGTGCTAGCAGCTTCCGCAGGGGTTACCAAGAGACCCAGTACTTC.

A note on this clonotype: Germline and junction disagree at one end, which may indicate a read error. The V call is TRBV24-1, the J call TRBJ2-1, with D tentatively TRBD1 or TRBD2 (5 bases each). This CDR3 contains 15 residues. Germline assignment: CDR1 KGHDR and CDR2 SFDVKD. The CDR3 bases are TGTGCCACCAGTGATTCAGAGGGACCCTACGATGAGCAGTTCTTC. It yields the protein CATSDSEGPYDEQFF.

This clonotype came up many times. V and J are TRBV28 and TRBJ2-2; D is perhaps TRBD1 (6 bases). The CDR3 length is 13 residues. V lost 8 bases and J lost 1, with 8 bases in between. Germline V gene lookup returns CDR1 MDHEN and CDR2 SYDVKM. CDR3 sequence reads: CASPDRNTGELFF. The CDR3 DNA reads as TGTGCCAGCCCGGACAGGAACACCGGGGAGCTGTTTTTT.

In this sample, this clonotype turned up many times. This chain connects TRBV7-2 to TRBJ2-2, with 10 bases that match TRBD2. The CDR3 is 17 residues long. V was pared by 5 bases and J by 6 bases, with 12 bases of the junction left unmatched. CDR1 and CDR2 from the germline V gene are SGHTA and FQGNSA. The CDR3 coding sequence is TGTGCCAGCAGCCGTACCGGGACTAGCGTTAGCGCCGGGGAGCTGTTTTTT. Its protein is CASSRTGTSVSAGELFF.

This clonotype was observed many times. CDR3 DNA sequence: TGTGCCAGCAGCTTATTTCATTCCGGGGAGCTGTTTTTT. This translates into CASSLFHSGELFF. This chain connects TRBV7-9 to TRBJ2-2; no definite D call. Germline V gene lookup returns CDR1 SEHNR and CDR2 FQNEAQ (reference sequence). This CDR3 has 13 residues. The V gene lost 2 bases and the J gene lost 6 bases, with 7 bases spanning the gap.

This clonotype has ten or more counts. The gene calls are TRBV24-1 and TRBJ2-1; 7 bases are a match to TRBD1. V lost 5 bases to trimming and J lost 5 bases; unmatched junction nucleotides: 5. CDR3 length: 14 residues. CDR1 KGHDR and CDR2 SFDVKD come from the germline V gene. The CDR3 reads CATSGLTGDNEQFF. The CDR3 region has the DNA TGTGCCACCAGTGGCCTAACAGGGGACAATGAGCAGTTCTTC.

V is TRBV10-2 and J is TRBJ1-1, with D maybe TRBD1 (6 bases). V was cut by 6 bases and J by 0 bases, with 8 bases left in between. Germline assignment: CDR1 WSHSY and CDR2 SAAADI. This CDR3 spans 13 amino acids. The CDR3 sequence: CASRGALNTEAFF. DNA for the CDR3: TGCGCCAGCAGGGGGGCCCTGAACACTGAAGCTTTCTTT.

The chain has TRBV11-1 and TRBJ1-1; TRBD1 aligns across 9 bases. Germline assignment: CDR1 SGHAT and CDR2 FQDESV (reference sequence). J lost 4 bases, V lost 5 bases, and 2 bases had no gene match. This CDR3 has 13 amino acids. The CDR3 sequence is CASSPQGATEAFF. The CDR3 nucleotides read TGTGCCAGCAGCCCACAGGGGGCCACTGAAGCTTTCTTT.

The chain combines TRBV18 with TRBJ1-1; D perhaps matches TRBD1 (5 bases). This CDR3 comprises 16 residues. Germline V CDR1 and CDR2: KGHSH, LQKENI. V dropped 1 base and J dropped 1 base, with 13 bases sitting between them. In DNA, the CDR3 is TGTGCCAGCTCACCACGTGCCGGGACGGGGAACACTGAAGCTTTCTTT. Protein sequence: CASSPRAGTGNTEAFF. Full variable domain (remainder filled in from reference TRBV18 and TRBJ1-1): NAGVMQNPRHLVRRRGQEARLRCSPMKGHSHVYWYRQLPEEGLKFMVYLQKENIIDESGMPKERFSAEFPKEGPSILRIQQVVRGDSAAYFCASSPRAGTGNTEAFFGQGTRLTVV.

The sample holds many counts of this clonotype. The chain is built from TRBV5-6 and TRBJ2-1; 7 nucleotides line up with TRBD2. CDR3 length: 16 amino acids. Germline values: CDR1 SGHDT, CDR2 YYEEEE. V dropped 0 bases and J dropped 4; count of bases not matched to a gene: 7. CDR3 in amino acids: CASSLVTLADYNEQFF. CDR3 nucleotides: TGTGCCAGCAGCTTGGTAACTCTAGCGGATTACAATGAGCAGTTCTTC.

This clonotype was counted at least ten times. V usage is TRBV11-2 and J usage is TRBJ2-1; no clear D. The CDR3 contains 14 residues. Trimming left V 1 base short and J 4 bases short, with 8 bases between. Germline values: CDR1 SGHAT, CDR2 FQNNGV. CDR3 loop: CASSLVSVYNEQFF. CDR3 DNA sequence: TGTGCCAGCAGCTTAGTTTCCGTTTACAATGAGCAGTTCTTC.

At least ten counts were recorded for this clonotype. V and J are TRBV20-1 and TRBJ1-1; D uncertain. CDR3 length: 13 amino acids. With 4 bases removed from V and 1 base from J, the gap between germline ends came to 10 bases. In germline, CDR1 is DFQATT, CDR2 SNEGSKA (reference sequence). The CDR3 DNA reads TGCAGTGCTACCTTTTATGGGAACACTGAAGCTTTCTTT. This sequence encodes CSATFYGNTEAFF.

This clonotype appeared a few times. The chain employs TRBV3-1 and TRBJ2-1; D may be TRBD1 (5 bases). V lost 1 base to trimming and J lost 9 bases, with 10 bases between them. Germline V CDR1 and CDR2: LGHDT, YNNKEL (reference sequence). This CDR3 region has 13 residues. CDR3: CASSQVSGIEQFF. CDR3 nucleotide sequence: TGTGCCAGCAGCCAAGTCTCAGGGATTGAGCAGTTCTTC.

V is TRBV7-2 and J is TRBJ2-1, with D possibly being TRBD2 (6 bases). The germline V gene has CDR1 SGHTA and CDR2 FQGNSA. V dropped 2 bases and J dropped 2 bases, with 10 bases sitting between them. The CDR3 is 15 amino acids. CDR3 nucleotide sequence: TGTGCCAGCAGCTTAACCGGGGGTACCTACAATGAGCAGTTCTTC. Protein: CASSLTGGTYNEQFF. Filled out from reference TRBV7-2 and TRBJ2-1, the complete variable domain reads GAGVSQSPSNKVTEKGKDVELRCDPISGHTALYWYRQSLGQGLEFLIYFQGNSAPDKSGLPSDRFSAERTGGSVSTLTIQRTQQEDSAVYLCASSLTGGTYNEQFFGPGTRLTVL.

Many counts were recorded for this clonotype. This chain connects TRBV6-2 or TRBV6-3 to TRBJ2-7; D remains ambiguous. With 8 bases removed from V and 1 base from J, the gap between germline ends came to 3 bases. The CDR3 covers 10 residues. CDR1 MNHEY and CDR2 SVGEGT come from the germline V gene. The CDR3, as DNA: TGTGCCAGCGGGTCCTACGAGCAGTACTTC. Its translation is CASGSYEQYF.